Reported below is one T cell receptor (beta chain). Its antigen is unknown. The V gene end was trimmed by 0 bases and the J gene end by 0 bases; junction bases not matched to a gene: 14. From germline, CDR1 is LNHDA and CDR2 SQIVND (reference sequence). CDR3 length equals 20 residues. This record comes from a study of T cell responses to AZD1222 COVID-19 vaccine. Sequenced by immunoSEQ multiplex PCR; TCRdb stores in-frame clones only, minus some. The table shows about 61,000 clones, with about 87% occurring only once. Study conclusions and caveats: Repertoires were obtained only post-peak T cell response.

The TCR comes from an adult in good health. This sample comprised peripheral blood, obtained on day 0 of AZD1222 vaccination. The chain has TRBV19 and TRBJ2-1; 7 nucleotides align to TRBD2. CDR3 bases: TGTGCCAGTAGTATAGAGGGGGGGACTGTCCGTCCGAGCTCCTACAATGAGCAGTTCTTC. It yields the protein CASSIEGGTVRPSSYNEQFF.